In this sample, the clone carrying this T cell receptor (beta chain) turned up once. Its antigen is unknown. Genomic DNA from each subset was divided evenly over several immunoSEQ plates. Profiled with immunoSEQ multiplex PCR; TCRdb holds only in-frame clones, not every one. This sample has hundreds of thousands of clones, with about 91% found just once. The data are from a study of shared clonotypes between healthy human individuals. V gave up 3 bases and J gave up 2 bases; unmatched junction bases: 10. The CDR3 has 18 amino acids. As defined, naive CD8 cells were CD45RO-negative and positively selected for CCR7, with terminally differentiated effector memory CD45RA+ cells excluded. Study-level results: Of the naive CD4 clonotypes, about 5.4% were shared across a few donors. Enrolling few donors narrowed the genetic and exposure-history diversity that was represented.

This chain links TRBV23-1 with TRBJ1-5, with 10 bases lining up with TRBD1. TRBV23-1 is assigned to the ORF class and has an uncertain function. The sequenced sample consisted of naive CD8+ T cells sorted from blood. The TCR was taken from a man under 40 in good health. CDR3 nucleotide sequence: TGCGCCAGCAGTCATGGGACAGGGGTGGCCTGGGGCAATCAGCCCCAGCATTTT. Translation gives CASSHGTGVAWGNQPQHF.